The entry below gives a single T cell receptor (beta chain) sequence along with its context. The CDR3 spans 17 residues. Trimming took 3 bases from V and 8 from J; bases not matched to a gene: 14. The germline V gene has CDR1 MGHRA and CDR2 YSYEKL. These data come from a study of blood T cell repertoires in COVID-19. Study context: COVID-19 samples collected from the United States, Italy and Spain covered acute and convalescent phases.

In the source study's methods: The authors estimated nucleated cell counts from reference gene primer amplification. The protocol was immunoSEQ multiplex PCR, while the TCRdb copy is restricted to in-frame clones and leaves out a portion. The V and J calls and clone size come from that table; D and trimming were worked out from the DNA. The repertoire holds under 200,000 clones, with about nine tenths as singletons. The TCR was taken from a woman aged 55-69 years with COVID-19, enrolled during active disease. The sequencing sample was made of peripheral blood. The chain recombines TRBV4-1 with TRBJ2-1; 9 nucleotides line up with TRBD2. The CDR3 region is CASSHAIAGEGFDEQFF. In DNA form, the CDR3 reads TGCGCCAGCAGCCACGCTATAGCGGGAGAGGGATTCGATGAGCAGTTCTTC.